One sample yielded the 20 T cell receptor beta chains listed below, sequenced in a study of shared clonotypes between healthy human individuals. The data were produced by immunoSEQ multiplex PCR, yet TCRdb's version contains in-frame clones alone and is incomplete. This table holds 2 million to 2.5 million clones, under 95% found once. The sequencing sample was made of naive CD4+ T cells from PBMCs. Subset denoted: CD45RA+ positively selected. These receptors all stem from a man aged 18-30 years in good health. Some clones in this sample may be carry-over from other donors' samples.

The chain joins TRBV6-1 to TRBJ2-1; D may match TRBD1 or TRBD2 (5 bases each). CDR3 length: 14 amino acids. CDR1 and CDR2 from the germline V gene are MNHNS and SASEGT. V shed 7 bases and J shed 3 bases, with 13 bases lying between them. The CDR3 region has the DNA TGTGCCAGCACCGACTATGGGGGCTACAATGAGCAGTTCTTC. Its protein product is CASTDYGGYNEQFF.

The chain is built from TRBV28 and TRBJ2-5, with 9 positions matching TRBD1. Per germline, CDR1 MDHEN and CDR2 SYDVKM. The CDR3 is 15 amino acids. Unmatched junction bases numbered 9, after V lost 7 bases and J lost 3 bases. The chain's CDR3 is CASKFRTGVKETQYF. As DNA, the CDR3 is TGTGCCAGCAAGTTCCGGACAGGGGTCAAAGAGACCCAGTACTTC.

The chain uses TRBV5-1 and TRBJ1-4; no definite D call. The CDR3 spans 15 residues. Germline CDR1 is SGHRS and CDR2 is YFSETQ. With 7 bases removed from V and 5 bases from J, the gap between germline ends came to 18 bases. The CDR3 DNA sequence: TGCGCCAGCTCCGGACGGACGGGTTCAAATGAAAAACTGTTTTTT. Protein sequence: CASSGRTGSNEKLFF.

This clone was seen only once. The J gene is TRBJ1-4, the V gene TRBV28, with D maybe TRBD1 (5 bases). This CDR3 spans 15 amino acids. V was cut by 5 bases and J by 1 base, with 11 bases left in between. Germline V lookup: CDR1 MDHEN, CDR2 SYDVKM. The CDR3 reads CASSPRTRTNEKLFF. CDR3 DNA: TGTGCCAGCAGTCCGCGGACACGAACTAATGAAAAACTGTTTTTT.

The chain has TRBV30 and TRBJ1-5, with unresolved D. The CDR3 has 13 residues. Trimming shortened V by 2 bases and J by 9 bases, and 14 bases separated the two germline ends. Germline V CDR1 and CDR2: GTSNPN, SVGIG (reference sequence). The CDR3 DNA reads TGTGCCTGGAGTTCGAGCGGAAAGGGGCCCCAGCATTTT. Its translation: CAWSSSGKGPQHF.

The chain recombines TRBV7-9 with TRBJ2-1; 8 nucleotides line up with TRBD2. This CDR3 spans 15 amino acids. Germline loops: CDR1 SEHNR, CDR2 FQNEAQ (reference sequence). V shed 5 bases, J shed 5 bases, and the junction held 8 bases outside the gene matches. CDR3: CASSPGTRINNEQFF. CDR3 coding DNA: TGTGCCAGCAGCCCCGGGACTAGAATAAACAATGAGCAGTTCTTC. Combining the CDR3 with reference TRBV7-9 and TRBJ2-1 gives the whole variable domain DTGVSQNPRHKITKRGQNVTFRCDPISEHNRLYWYRQTLGQGPEFLTYFQNEAQLEKSRLLSDRFSAERPKGSFSTLEIQRTEQGDSAMYLCASSPGTRINNEQFFGPGTRLTVL.

This clone occurred once. V usage is TRBV7-2 and J usage is TRBJ2-5; possibly TRBD2 for D (6 bases). Trimming pared 5 bases from V and 7 bases from J, leaving 17 bases between. Germline V CDR1 and CDR2: SGHTA, FQGNSA. There are 14 residues in the CDR3. The CDR3 here is CASSPPEGFGTQYF. The CDR3 region has the DNA TGTGCCAGCAGCCCACCGGAGGGCTTCGGGACCCAGTACTTC. Full variable domain (outside the CDR3, taken from reference TRBV7-2 and TRBJ2-5): GAGVSQSPSNKVTEKGKDVELRCDPISGHTALYWYRQSLGQGLEFLIYFQGNSAPDKSGLPSDRFSAERTGGSVSTLTIQRTQQEDSAVYLCASSPPEGFGTQYFGPGTRLLVL.

The rearrangement links TRBV5-1 to TRBJ2-5, with a possible D match to TRBD2 (8 bases). CDR1 is SGHRS, CDR2 YFSETQ, per germline. This CDR3 comprises 17 residues. V lost 4 bases and J 5 bases, leaving 24 bases between the germline ends. The CDR3 protein is CASSVEGTAGVGETQYF. The DNA for the CDR3 is TGCGCCAGCAGCGTCGAAGGGACAGCGGGAGTAGGGGAGACCCAGTACTTC.

The chain has TRBV4-2 and TRBJ2-3; 8 bases fit TRBD2. This CDR3 region has 16 residues. Trimming at V came to 0 bases and at J to 2 bases, leaving 4 bases not matched to a gene. The germline CDR1 and CDR2 sequences are LGHNA and YNFKEQ. The CDR3 DNA follows: TGTGCCAGCAGCCAAGACCGGACTAGCCCCACAGATACGCAGTATTTT. The encoded protein is CASSQDRTSPTDTQYF.

The rearrangement uses TRBV28 and TRBJ1-1; 7 bases line up with TRBD1. Germline-derived CDR1 and CDR2 are MDHEN and SYDVKM. The V and J ends lost 3 bases and 2 bases, in that order; junction bases with no gene match: 6. The CDR3 is 15 residues long. In DNA form, the CDR3 reads TGTGCCAGCAGTTTGCTGGGACAGAAAAACACTGAAGCTTTCTTT. Protein product: CASSLLGQKNTEAFF.

V and J are TRBV5-1 and TRBJ1-1, with D possibly matching TRBD1 (5 bases). The CDR3 runs 16 residues. Trimming took 2 bases from V and 3 from J, leaving 17 bases between them. Germline V gene data show CDR1 as SGHRS and CDR2 as YFSETQ. In DNA form, the CDR3 reads TGCGCCAGCAGCTTAACGGCTAGGGGTTGGGACACTGAAGCTTTCTTT. Amino acid sequence: CASSLTARGWDTEAFF.

The chain links TRBV21-1 to TRBJ2-7; the table gives TRBD1 as D, unverified against the DNA. TRBV21-1 is classified as a pseudogene. CDR3 length equals 17 residues. The CDR3 spells CASSKEDSSRSSYEQYF. As DNA, the CDR3 is TGTGCCAGCAGCAAAGAGGACAGCAGTCGCAGCTCCTACGAGCAGTACTTC.

The genes are TRBV18 and TRBJ1-2; D is ambiguous. Germline V CDR1 and CDR2: KGHSH, LQKENI. Trimming left V 3 bases short and J 2 bases short, with 19 bases between. CDR3 length equals 17 residues. This chain's CDR3 is CASSPGLGQAANYGYTF. DNA for the CDR3: TGTGCCAGCTCACCTGGGCTTGGGCAGGCGGCCAACTATGGCTACACCTTC.

On this clone itself: Other DNA sequences in the same sample also yield this CDR3. This sequence joins TRBV5-1 and TRBJ2-1; D possibly corresponds to TRBD2 (6 bases). CDR3 length: 13 amino acids. V was clipped by 0 bases and J by 7 bases, with 8 bases between them. Germline V CDR1 and CDR2: SGHRS, YFSETQ. DNA of the CDR3: TGCGCCAGCAGCTTGGGCCTAGCGAATGAGCAGTTCTTC. Its protein product is CASSLGLANEQFF.

J is TRBJ2-1 and V is TRBV11-2; D unclear. Germline CDR1 and CDR2: SGHAT and FQNNGV. The CDR3 has 13 residues. V was pared by 4 bases and J by 14 bases, with 18 bases between. Here the CDR3 reads CASSSTTGPREFF. The DNA for the CDR3 is TGTGCCAGCAGCTCAACGACCGGGCCAAGGGAGTTCTTC.

The chain has TRBV7-9 and TRBJ1-4; 8 nucleotides line up with TRBD1. The V and J ends lost 5 bases and 5 bases, in that order; junction bases with no gene match: 4. CDR3 size: 14 residues. The V gene's germline CDR1 is SEHNR and CDR2 FQNEAQ (reference sequence). DNA for the CDR3: TGTGCCAGCAGCCTGTACAGGGGGAATGAAAAACTGTTTTTT. This codes for CASSLYRGNEKLFF.

The chain joins TRBV7-8 to TRBJ2-1; D is possibly TRBD2 (5 bases). From germline, CDR1 is SGHVS and CDR2 FQNEAQ. This CDR3 is built from 14 residues. V lost 2 bases and J 6 bases, leaving 11 bases between the germline ends. DNA for the CDR3: TGTGCCAGCAGCTTATCTCTAGCAGTCAATGAGCAGTTCTTC. Its translation: CASSLSLAVNEQFF.

The gene calls are TRBV12-2 and TRBJ2-7; the listed D gene, TRBD1, was not tested against the DNA. TRBV12-2 is an annotated pseudogene. CDR3 length: 14 residues. The CDR3 reads CASRLGGQAYEQYF. The CDR3 DNA sequence: TGTGCAAGTCGCTTAGGTGGACAGGCCTACGAGCAGTACTTC.

J is TRBJ2-6 and V is TRBV19, with D hard to call. There are 14 residues in the CDR3. The germline gives CDR1 LNHDA, CDR2 SQIVND (reference sequence). The ends were cut back, 5 bases at V and 3 bases at J, with 8 bases in the middle. CDR3 DNA: TGTGCCAGTAGTTTTCCCGGTGGGGCCAACGTCCTGACTTTC. Translation: CASSFPGGANVLTF.

The chain couples TRBV5-1 to TRBJ2-7; either TRBD1 or TRBD2 may fit D (6 bases each). The V end lost 5 bases, the J end lost 3 bases, and 12 bases lay between the germline ends. Germline V gives CDR1 SGHRS, CDR2 YFSETQ. This CDR3 has 13 amino acids. In DNA form, the CDR3 reads TGCGCCAGCAGGGAGGGGGATGACTACGAGCAGTACTTC. It yields the protein CASREGDDYEQYF.